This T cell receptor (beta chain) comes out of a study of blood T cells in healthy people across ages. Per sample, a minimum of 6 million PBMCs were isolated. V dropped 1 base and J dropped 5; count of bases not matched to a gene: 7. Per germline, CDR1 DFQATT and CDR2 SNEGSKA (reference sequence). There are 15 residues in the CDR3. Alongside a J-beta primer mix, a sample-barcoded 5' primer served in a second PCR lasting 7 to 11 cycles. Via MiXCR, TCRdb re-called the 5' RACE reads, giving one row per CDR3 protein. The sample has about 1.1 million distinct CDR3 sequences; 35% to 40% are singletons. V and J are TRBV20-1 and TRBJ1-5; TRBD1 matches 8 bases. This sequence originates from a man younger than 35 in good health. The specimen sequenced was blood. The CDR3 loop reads CSARVLGTGDQPQHF. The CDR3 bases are TGCAGTGCTAGAGTTCTGGGGACAGGAGATCAGCCCCAGCATTTT.